Following are 12 T cell receptor beta chains from one sample sequenced in a study of CD8 T cells in ankylosing spondylitis. TCRdb used MiXCR to reprocess the 5' RACE reads, holding one entry per CDR3 protein. The sample has some 200,000 distinct CDR3 sequences; around a quarter are singletons. Sequenced material: blood, either unsorted or a sorted T cell fraction (not recorded which). Receptors were obtained from a male donor with ankylosing spondylitis or in good health (not recorded which).

This clonotype was seen at least ten times. The V call is TRBV20-1, the J call TRBJ2-5; 9 nucleotides align to TRBD1. With 4 bases clipped from V and 1 base from J, the junction kept 4 bases outside the gene matches. The CDR3 totals 14 residues. Germline assignment: CDR1 DFQATT and CDR2 SNEGSKA (reference sequence). This chain's CDR3 is CSANGQGRQETQYF. The CDR3 nucleotides read TGCAGTGCTAACGGACAGGGGCGCCAAGAGACCCAGTACTTC.

This clonotype has ten or more counts. The chain links TRBV25-1 to TRBJ2-3, with unresolved D. Trimming took off 3 bases at V and 0 bases at J, with 13 bases between the two ends. CDR3 length: 16 amino acids. Germline V gene data show CDR1 as MGHDK and CDR2 as SYGVNS. In DNA, the CDR3 is TGTGCCAGCAGTGATTTGTTGAGGTCTAGCACAGATACGCAGTATTTT. Translation gives CASSDLLRSSTDTQYF.

This clonotype was seen ten or more times. The rearrangement joins TRBV21-1 to TRBJ2-5. TRBV21-1 is annotated as a pseudogene. The length of the CDR3 is 11 residues. CDR3 loop: CASSNGETQYF. CDR3 DNA: TGTGCCAGCAGCAATGGGGAGACCCAGTACTTC.

The J gene is TRBJ2-7, the V gene TRBV15; D gene unclear. CDR1 is LNHNV and CDR2 is YYDKDF in the germline V gene (reference sequence). The CDR3 is 14 residues long. V was pared by 2 bases and J by 2 bases, with 10 bases between. Here the CDR3 DNA reads TGTGCCACCAGCAGATCGACGCTTACCTACGAGCAGTACTTC. Protein sequence: CATSRSTLTYEQYF.

J is TRBJ1-4 and V is TRBV29-1; possibly TRBD1 for D (5 bases). V was cut by 6 bases and J by 8 bases, with 13 bases left in between. The CDR3 has 12 amino acids. Germline lookup yields CDR1 SQVTM and CDR2 ANQGSEA. CDR3 region: CSVGGDQEKLFF. DNA of the CDR3: TGCAGCGTCGGGGGAGATCAGGAAAAACTGTTTTTT.

This clonotype was picked up many times. This sequence joins TRBV28 and TRBJ2-2; D is tentatively TRBD1 or TRBD2 (5 bases each). The length of the CDR3 is 14 residues. From germline, CDR1 is MDHEN and CDR2 SYDVKM. The V end lost 2 bases, the J end lost 1 base, and 5 bases lay between the germline ends. CDR3 in DNA: TGTGCCAGCAGTTTAGGGGGGAACACCGGGGAGCTGTTTTTT. Translated, it gives CASSLGGNTGELFF.

This clonotype was seen at least ten times. This chain uses TRBV5-1 with TRBJ1-1, with D maybe TRBD1 (6 bases). Per the germline V gene, CDR1 is SGHRS and CDR2 is YFSETQ. CDR3 length equals 13 residues. Trimming stripped 1 base from V and 7 bases from J, with 11 bases between. For the CDR3, the DNA is TGCGCCAGCAGCTTGTCCCGGGGGCGTGAAGCTTTCTTT. Amino acid sequence: CASSLSRGREAFF.

The rearrangement links TRBV12-3 or TRBV12-4 to TRBJ2-1; TRBD2 agrees at 9 bases. The junction had 15 bases not matched to a gene; V was cut back by 6 bases and J by 6 bases. The CDR3 is made up of 17 amino acids. The CDR3 DNA follows: TGTGCCAGCAGCCTACGGCAAGCGGGAGGTAGGAGCAATGAGCAGTTCTTC. Protein sequence: CASSLRQAGGRSNEQFF.

The CDR3 protein is CATSVEAGGPLVNEQFF. CDR3 in DNA: TGTGCCACCAGTGTCGAGGCGGGAGGGCCTCTAGTCAATGAGCAGTTCTTC. This chain joins TRBV24-1 and TRBJ2-1; TRBD2 agrees at 9 bases. The CDR3 is 17 residues long. CDR1 KGHDR and CDR2 SFDVKD come from the germline V gene. V lost 5 bases to trimming and J lost 6 bases; unmatched junction nucleotides: 13.

At least ten counts were recorded for this clonotype. V usage is TRBV12-3 or TRBV12-4 and J usage is TRBJ2-2; D gene unclear. V dropped 4 bases and J dropped 6 bases, with 12 bases sitting between them. This CDR3 has 14 residues. CDR3 DNA: TGTGCCAGCAGTTCAACGGGCTCCGCCGGGGAGCTGTTTTTT. As protein: CASSSTGSAGELFF.

V is TRBV12-3 or TRBV12-4 and J is TRBJ1-5; D gene unclear. Trimming stripped 3 bases from V and 5 bases from J, with 11 bases between. The CDR3 has 14 amino acids. The CDR3 region is CASSFIGDHQPQHF. CDR3 DNA sequence: TGTGCCAGCAGTTTCATCGGAGACCATCAGCCCCAGCATTTT.

CDR3: CASSLTAQGTQYF. CDR3 coding DNA: TGTGCCAGCAGTCTAACCGCCCAGGGGACGCAGTATTTT. This chain joins TRBV12-3 or TRBV12-4 and TRBJ2-3; possible D gene TRBD1, 6 bases. CDR3 length equals 13 residues. Trimming stripped 5 bases from V and 9 bases from J, with 15 bases between.